This TCR beta chain was retrieved from a study of OX40 agonist ivuxolimab in advanced cancers. Notes on the research overall: The costimulatory receptor OX40 (CD134) was targeted by ivuxolimab, a fully human IgG2 agonistic monoclonal antibody. Of the approximately 50 dose-escalation patients, hepatocellular carcinoma was present in 19, melanoma in approximately 15, renal cell carcinoma in 9 and head and neck cancer in 9. In the dose-escalation cohort, more than 80% of patients were male, and the mean age was approximately 60 years with a range of roughly 20 to 80. The paper reports the monotherapy dose-escalation portion (N of about 50 patients) of the phase I ivuxolimab trial. Partial responses were achieved by three dose-escalation patients, of whom one had hepatocellular carcinoma and two had cutaneous melanoma. Patients were allowed to have had prior anti-PD-1, anti-PD-L1 or anti-CTLA-4 therapy, and approximately 40% of the dose-escalation patients had been treated with checkpoint inhibitors. Intravenous ivuxolimab was administered to patients every 2 weeks at six dose levels: 0.01, 0.1, 0.3, 1.5, 3 and 10 mg/kg. The purpose of peripheral TCRbeta sequencing was to test whether ivuxolimab changed TCR sequence diversity and led to clonal T-cell expansion. General study outcomes and caveats: At doses of 0.1 to 3.0 mg/kg, clonal expansion of both CD4+ and CD8+ blood T cells was observed from baseline to week 6. Low levels of normalized T-cell clonal expansion were also seen in some nonresponding patients. The antigen specificity of the clonally expanded peripheral T cells was not determined. In partial responders in the 0.1-3.0 mg/kg groups, normalized peripheral clonal expansion was found to be among the lowest, especially among CD8+ T cells. After ivuxolimab, expanded clones were on average more numerous among CD8+ T cells than among CD4+ T cells.

This clone was observed once. There is no known antigen for this receptor. No much larger clonotype is one base removed from it; base qualities were not supplied. The trial excluded patients who had a history of autoimmune disease or were on systemic immunosuppression. In every dose cohort, peripheral blood was drawn for TCR sequencing at baseline, cycle 4 day 1, and cycle 7 day 1. The samples were taken from a phase I, first-in-human, multicenter, open-label dose-escalation trial of ivuxolimab. The trial enrolled adults with locally advanced or metastatic head and neck squamous cell, hepatocellular, melanoma or renal cell carcinoma. CD4+ and CD8+ T cells were sorted separately from peripheral blood before TCR sequencing. Including the terminal cysteine and phenylalanine, the CDR3 comprises 15 residues. The CDR3 DNA has 45 bases and is translated from base 1. Trimmed from V: 1 base; trimmed from J: 5 bases; junction bases lacking a gene match: 2. For CDR1 and CDR2, the germline V gene lists KGHSH and LQKENI.

To sequence the TCRbeta CDR3 region, genomic DNA was isolated from the sorted cells. TCRbeta CDR3 regions were sequenced using the immunoSEQ Assay. TCRdb holds this immuneACCESS table with in-frame rearrangements only. Some clones are missing; in checked studies, unresolved V genes explain under half, and the rest has no known cause. This sample has around 44,000 clones in its table, and approximately 83% of those were observed once. The ten largest clonotypes hold approximately 0.39% of the sample. This TCR derives from an adult with an advanced solid tumor such as melanoma, head and neck, liver or kidney cancer. Recombination linked TRBV18 to TRBJ2-1, with 10 bases aligning to TRBD2. Sequenced here: CD4+ or CD8+ T cells sorted from blood, sampled in a trial of the OX40 agonist ivuxolimab. The CDR3 loop reads CASSPLAGGDNEQFF. The nucleotides read TGTGCCAGCTCACCACTAGCGGGGGGTGACAATGAGCAGTTCTTC.